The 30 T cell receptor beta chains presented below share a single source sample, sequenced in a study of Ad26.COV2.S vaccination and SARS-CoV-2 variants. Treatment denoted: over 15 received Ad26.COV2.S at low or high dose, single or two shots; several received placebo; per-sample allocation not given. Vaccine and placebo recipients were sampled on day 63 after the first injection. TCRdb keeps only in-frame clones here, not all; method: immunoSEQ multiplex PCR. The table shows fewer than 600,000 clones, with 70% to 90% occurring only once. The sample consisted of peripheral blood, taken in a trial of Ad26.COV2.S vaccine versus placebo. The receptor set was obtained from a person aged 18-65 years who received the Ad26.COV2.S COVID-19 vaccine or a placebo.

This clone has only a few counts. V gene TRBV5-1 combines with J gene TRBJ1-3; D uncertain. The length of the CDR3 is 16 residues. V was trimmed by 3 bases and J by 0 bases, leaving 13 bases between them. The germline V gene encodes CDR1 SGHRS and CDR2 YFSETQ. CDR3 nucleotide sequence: TGCGCCAGCAGCTCGACAACTCCAAACTCTGGAAACACCATATATTTT. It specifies CASSSTTPNSGNTIYF.

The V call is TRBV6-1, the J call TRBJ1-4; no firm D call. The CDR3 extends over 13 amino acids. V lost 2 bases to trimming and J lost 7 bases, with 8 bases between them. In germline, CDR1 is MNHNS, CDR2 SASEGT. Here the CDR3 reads CASSESRVEKLFF. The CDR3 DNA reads TGTGCCAGCAGTGAATCACGGGTTGAAAAACTGTTTTTT.

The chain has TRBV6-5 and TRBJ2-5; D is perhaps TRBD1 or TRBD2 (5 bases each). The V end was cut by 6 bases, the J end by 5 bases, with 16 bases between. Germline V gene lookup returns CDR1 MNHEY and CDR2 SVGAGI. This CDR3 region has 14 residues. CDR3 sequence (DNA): TGTGCCAGCAGCCCACCCGGGGCTCCGGAGACCCAGTACTTC. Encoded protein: CASSPPGAPETQYF.

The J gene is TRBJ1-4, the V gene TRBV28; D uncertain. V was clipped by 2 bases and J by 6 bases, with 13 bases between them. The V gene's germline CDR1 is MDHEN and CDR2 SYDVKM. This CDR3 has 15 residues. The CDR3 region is CASSLSLRGDEKLFF. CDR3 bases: TGTGCCAGCAGTTTAAGCCTCCGCGGGGATGAAAAACTGTTTTTT.

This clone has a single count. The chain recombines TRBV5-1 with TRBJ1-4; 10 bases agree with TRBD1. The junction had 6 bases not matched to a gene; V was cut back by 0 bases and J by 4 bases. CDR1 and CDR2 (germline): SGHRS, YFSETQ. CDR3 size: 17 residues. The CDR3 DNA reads TGCGCCAGCAGCTTGGCCGGGACAGGGGCCTTTAATGAAAAACTGTTTTTT. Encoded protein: CASSLAGTGAFNEKLFF. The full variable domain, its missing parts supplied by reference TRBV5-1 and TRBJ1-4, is KAGVTQTPRYLIKTRGQQVTLSCSPISGHRSVSWYQQTPGQGLQFLFEYFSETQRNKGNFPGRFSGRQFSNSRSEMNVSTLELGDSALYLCASSLAGTGAFNEKLFFGSGTQLSVL.

The CDR3 DNA follows: TGTGCCAGCACTATTAACGGGGGCCTAGCCTACAATGAGCAGTTCTTC. Protein sequence: CASTINGGLAYNEQFF. The V gene is TRBV7-2, the J gene TRBJ2-1; perhaps D is TRBD1 or TRBD2 (6 bases each). V lost 7 bases, J lost 2 bases, and 18 bases lay in between. This CDR3 contains 16 residues. The germline gives CDR1 SGHTA, CDR2 FQGNSA.

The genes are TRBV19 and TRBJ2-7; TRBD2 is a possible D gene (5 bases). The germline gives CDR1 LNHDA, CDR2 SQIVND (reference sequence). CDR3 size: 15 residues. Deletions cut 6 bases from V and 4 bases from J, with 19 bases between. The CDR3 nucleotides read TGTGCCAGTAGCCCCGACTATTCCGAGCCGTACGAGCAGTACTTC. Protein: CASSPDYSEPYEQYF.

CDR3: CASSVPGQGLGGYTF. The CDR3 DNA is TGTGCCAGCAGCGTACCGGGACAGGGACTCGGGGGCTACACCTTC. The gene calls are TRBV5-4 and TRBJ1-2; 9 bases line up with TRBD1. Per the germline V gene, CDR1 is SGHNT and CDR2 is YYREEE (reference sequence). The J segment lost 8 bases and the V segment lost 4 bases, leaving 12 bases of the junction unmatched. This CDR3 is built from 15 residues.

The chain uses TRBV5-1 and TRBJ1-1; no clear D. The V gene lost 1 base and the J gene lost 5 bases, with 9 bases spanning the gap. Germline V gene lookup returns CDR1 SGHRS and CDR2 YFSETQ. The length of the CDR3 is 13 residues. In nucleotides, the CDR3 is TGCGCCAGCAGCTTGTCGGGTGGAACTGAAGCTTTCTTT. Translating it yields CASSLSGGTEAFF. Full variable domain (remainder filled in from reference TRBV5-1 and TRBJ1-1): KAGVTQTPRYLIKTRGQQVTLSCSPISGHRSVSWYQQTPGQGLQFLFEYFSETQRNKGNFPGRFSGRQFSNSRSEMNVSTLELGDSALYLCASSLSGGTEAFFGQGTRLTVV.

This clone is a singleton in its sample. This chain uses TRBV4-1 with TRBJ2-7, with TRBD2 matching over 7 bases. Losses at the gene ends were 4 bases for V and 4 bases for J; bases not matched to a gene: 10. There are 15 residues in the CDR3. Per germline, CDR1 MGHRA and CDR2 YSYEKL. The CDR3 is CASSPGAGVVYEQYF. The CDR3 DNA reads TGCGCCAGCAGCCCCGGGGCGGGAGTAGTATACGAGCAGTACTTC.

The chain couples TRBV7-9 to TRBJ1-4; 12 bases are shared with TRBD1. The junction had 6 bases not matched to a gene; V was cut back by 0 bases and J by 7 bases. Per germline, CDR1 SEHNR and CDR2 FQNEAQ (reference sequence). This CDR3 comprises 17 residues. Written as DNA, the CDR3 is TGTGCCAGCAGCTTAGCGGGACCGGGACAGGGGGCTGAAAAACTGTTTTTT. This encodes CASSLAGPGQGAEKLFF.

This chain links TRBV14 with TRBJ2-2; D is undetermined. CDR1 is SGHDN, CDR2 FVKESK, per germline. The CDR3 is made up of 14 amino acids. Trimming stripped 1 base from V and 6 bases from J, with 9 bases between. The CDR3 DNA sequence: TGTGCCAGCAGCCAAGGTTCTGCGGCCGGGGAGCTGTTTTTT. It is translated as CASSQGSAAGELFF.

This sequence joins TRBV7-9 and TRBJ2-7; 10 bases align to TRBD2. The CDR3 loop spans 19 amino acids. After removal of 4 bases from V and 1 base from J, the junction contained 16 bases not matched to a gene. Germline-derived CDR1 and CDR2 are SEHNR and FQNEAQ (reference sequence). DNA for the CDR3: TGTGCCAGCAGCTCAAGTGATGGACTAGCGGTGGTTTCATCCTACGAGCAGTACTTC. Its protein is CASSSSDGLAVVSSYEQYF.

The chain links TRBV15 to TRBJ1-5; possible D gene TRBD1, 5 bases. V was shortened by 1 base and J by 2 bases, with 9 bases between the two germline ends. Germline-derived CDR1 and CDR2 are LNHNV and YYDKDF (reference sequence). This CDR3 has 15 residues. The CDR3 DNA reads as TGTGCCACCAGCAGAGTGACAGCGCGCAATCAGCCCCAGCATTTT. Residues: CATSRVTARNQPQHF. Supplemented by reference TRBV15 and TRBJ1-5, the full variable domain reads DAMVIQNPRYQVTQFGKPVTLSCSQTLNHNVMYWYQQKSSQAPKLLFHYYDKDFNNEADTPDNFQSRRPNTSFCFLDIRSPGLGDTAMYLCATSRVTARNQPQHFGDGTRLSIL.

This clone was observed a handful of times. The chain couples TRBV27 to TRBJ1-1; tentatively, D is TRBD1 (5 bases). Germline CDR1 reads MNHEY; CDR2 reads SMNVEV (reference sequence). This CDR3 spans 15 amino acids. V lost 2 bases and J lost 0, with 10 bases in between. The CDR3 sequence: CASSLRAGMNTEAFF. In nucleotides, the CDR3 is TGTGCCAGCAGTTTAAGGGCAGGGATGAACACTGAAGCTTTCTTT.

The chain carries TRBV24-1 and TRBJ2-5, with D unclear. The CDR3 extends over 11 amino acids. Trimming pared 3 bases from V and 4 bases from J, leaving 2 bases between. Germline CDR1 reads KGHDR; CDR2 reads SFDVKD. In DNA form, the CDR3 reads TGTGCCACCAGTGATGTAGAGACCCAGTACTTC. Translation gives CATSDVETQYF.

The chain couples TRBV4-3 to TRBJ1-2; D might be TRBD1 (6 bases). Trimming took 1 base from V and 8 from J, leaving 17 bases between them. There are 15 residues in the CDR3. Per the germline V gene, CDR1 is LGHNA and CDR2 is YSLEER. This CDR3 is CASSQALGTNVGYTF. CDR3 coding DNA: TGCGCCAGCAGCCAAGCCTTGGGGACAAACGTAGGCTACACCTTC.

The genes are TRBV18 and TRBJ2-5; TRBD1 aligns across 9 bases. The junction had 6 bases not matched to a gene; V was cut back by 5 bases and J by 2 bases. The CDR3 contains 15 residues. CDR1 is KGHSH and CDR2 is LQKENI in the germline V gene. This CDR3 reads CASSSVTGGQETQYF. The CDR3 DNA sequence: TGTGCCAGCTCATCTGTGACAGGGGGGCAAGAGACCCAGTACTTC.

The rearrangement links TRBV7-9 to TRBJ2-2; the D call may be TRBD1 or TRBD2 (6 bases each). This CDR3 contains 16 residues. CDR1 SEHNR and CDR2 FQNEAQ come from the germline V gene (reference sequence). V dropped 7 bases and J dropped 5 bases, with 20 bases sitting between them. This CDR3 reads CASTTQRGVTTGELFF. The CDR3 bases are TGTGCCAGCACTACCCAAAGGGGGGTAACAACCGGGGAGCTGTTTTTT.

CDR3 sequence: CASSYIGGPVAEAFF. CDR3 in DNA: TGTGCCAGCAGTTATATTGGGGGGCCCGTCGCTGAAGCTTTCTTT. V and J are TRBV6-6 and TRBJ1-1; a weak D match, TRBD1 (6 bases). The CDR3 is 15 amino acids. Germline loops: CDR1 MNHNY, CDR2 SVGAGI (reference sequence). Trimming cost V 3 bases and J 6 bases, with 17 bases left between them.

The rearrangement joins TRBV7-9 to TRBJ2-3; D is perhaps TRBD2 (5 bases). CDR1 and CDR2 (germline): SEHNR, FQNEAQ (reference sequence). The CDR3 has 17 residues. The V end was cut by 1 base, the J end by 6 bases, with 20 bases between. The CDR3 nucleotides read TGTGCCAGCAGCTTAGGGTACGGCGGGCCTCTTGGGGATACGCAGTATTTT. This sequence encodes CASSLGYGGPLGDTQYF. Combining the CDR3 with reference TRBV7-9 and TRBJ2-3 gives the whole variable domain DTGVSQNPRHKITKRGQNVTFRCDPISEHNRLYWYRQTLGQGPEFLTYFQNEAQLEKSRLLSDRFSAERPKGSFSTLEIQRTEQGDSAMYLCASSLGYGGPLGDTQYFGPGTRLTVL.

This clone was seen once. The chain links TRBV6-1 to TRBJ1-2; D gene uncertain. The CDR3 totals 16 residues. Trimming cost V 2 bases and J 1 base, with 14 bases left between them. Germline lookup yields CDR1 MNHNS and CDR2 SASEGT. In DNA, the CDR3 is TGTGCCAGCAGTGAATCCTTGGGTCGCAGTAACTATGGCTACACCTTC. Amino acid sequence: CASSESLGRSNYGYTF.

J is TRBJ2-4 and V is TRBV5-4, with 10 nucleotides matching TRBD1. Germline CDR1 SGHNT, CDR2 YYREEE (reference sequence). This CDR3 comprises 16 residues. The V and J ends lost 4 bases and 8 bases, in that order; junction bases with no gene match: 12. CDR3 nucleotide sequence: TGTGCCAGCAGCGCCCCCGGGACAGGGGTTCCGGACATTCAGTACTTC. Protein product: CASSAPGTGVPDIQYF.

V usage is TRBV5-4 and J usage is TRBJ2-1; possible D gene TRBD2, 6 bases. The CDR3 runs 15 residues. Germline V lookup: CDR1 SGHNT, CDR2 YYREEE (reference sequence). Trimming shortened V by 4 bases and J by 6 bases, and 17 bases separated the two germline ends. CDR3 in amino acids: CASSAGTIKGNEQFF. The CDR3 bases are TGTGCCAGCAGCGCGGGGACCATCAAGGGCAATGAGCAGTTCTTC.

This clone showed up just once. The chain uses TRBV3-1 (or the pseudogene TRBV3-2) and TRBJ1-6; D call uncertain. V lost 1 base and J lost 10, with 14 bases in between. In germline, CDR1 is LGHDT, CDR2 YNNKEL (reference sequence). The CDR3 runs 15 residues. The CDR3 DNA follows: TGTGCCAGCAGCCAAGCGAGAGGGCCCCGCTCACCCCTCCACTTT. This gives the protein CASSQARGPRSPLHF.

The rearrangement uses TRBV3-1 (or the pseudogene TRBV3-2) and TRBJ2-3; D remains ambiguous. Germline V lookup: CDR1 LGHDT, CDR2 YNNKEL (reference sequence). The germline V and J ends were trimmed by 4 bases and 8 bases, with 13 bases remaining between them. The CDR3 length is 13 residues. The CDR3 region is CASSRLFSGTQYF. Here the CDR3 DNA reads TGTGCCAGCAGCCGATTGTTTTCGGGTACGCAGTATTTT.

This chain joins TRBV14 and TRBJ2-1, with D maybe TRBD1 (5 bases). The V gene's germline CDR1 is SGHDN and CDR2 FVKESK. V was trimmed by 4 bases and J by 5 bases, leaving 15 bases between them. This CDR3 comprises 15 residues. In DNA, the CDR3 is TGTGCCAGCAGCCCTCGCCTGAGACAGAACAATGAGCAGTTCTTC. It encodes CASSPRLRQNNEQFF.

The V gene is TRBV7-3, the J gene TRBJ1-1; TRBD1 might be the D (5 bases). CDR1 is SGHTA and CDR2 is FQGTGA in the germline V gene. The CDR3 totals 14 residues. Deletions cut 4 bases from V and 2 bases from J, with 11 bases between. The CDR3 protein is CASSSSGQNTEAFF. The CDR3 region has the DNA TGTGCCAGCAGCTCTTCCGGACAAAACACTGAAGCTTTCTTT.

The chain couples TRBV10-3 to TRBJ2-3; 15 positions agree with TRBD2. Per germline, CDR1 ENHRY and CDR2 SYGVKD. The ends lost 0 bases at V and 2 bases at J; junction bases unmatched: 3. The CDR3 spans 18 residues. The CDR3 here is CAISESGLAGGFTDTQYF. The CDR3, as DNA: TGTGCCATCAGTGAGTCAGGACTAGCGGGAGGGTTCACAGATACGCAGTATTTT.

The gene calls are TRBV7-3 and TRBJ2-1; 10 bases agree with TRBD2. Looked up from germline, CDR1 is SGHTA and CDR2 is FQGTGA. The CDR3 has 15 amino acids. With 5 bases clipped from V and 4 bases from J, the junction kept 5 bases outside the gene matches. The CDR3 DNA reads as TGTGCCAGCAGCCGGATAGCGGGGGGTTACAATGAGCAGTTCTTC. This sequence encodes CASSRIAGGYNEQFF.